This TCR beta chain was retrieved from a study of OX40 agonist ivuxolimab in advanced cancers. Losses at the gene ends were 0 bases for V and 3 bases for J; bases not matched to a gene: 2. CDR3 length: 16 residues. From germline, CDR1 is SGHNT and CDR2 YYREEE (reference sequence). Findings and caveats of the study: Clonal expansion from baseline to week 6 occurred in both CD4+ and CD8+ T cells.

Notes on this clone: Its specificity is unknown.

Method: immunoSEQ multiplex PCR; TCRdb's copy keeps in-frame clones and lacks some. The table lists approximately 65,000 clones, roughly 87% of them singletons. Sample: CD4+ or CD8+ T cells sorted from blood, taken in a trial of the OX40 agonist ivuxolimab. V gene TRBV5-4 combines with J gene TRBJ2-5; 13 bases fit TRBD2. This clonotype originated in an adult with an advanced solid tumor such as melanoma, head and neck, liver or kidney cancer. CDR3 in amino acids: CASSLGGTSGEETQYF. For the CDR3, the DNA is TGTGCCAGCAGCTTGGGAGGGACTAGCGGGGAAGAGACCCAGTACTTC.